Presented here are 5 T cell receptor beta chains from one specimen sequenced in a study of T-cell memory formation after mild COVID-19. TCRdb called the 5' RACE reads again in MiXCR, with one record for every CDR3 protein. The profile covers 250,000 to 350,000 distinct CDR3 sequences, with just under 20% appearing a single time and roughly 21% taken by the ten largest. The material sequenced was PBMCs or a T cell subset sorted from them (not recorded which). All receptors derive from a man aged 18 to 30 who had mild COVID-19 (a few samples of this study predate the infection). Cell type and time point are not known.

V gene TRBV7-2 combines with J gene TRBJ1-2; D may be TRBD1 (5 bases). CDR1 is SGHTA and CDR2 is FQGNSA in the germline V gene. The CDR3 has 14 residues. The V gene lost 1 base and the J gene lost 7 bases, with 13 bases spanning the gap. The CDR3 bases are TGTGCCAGCAGCTTAGTCACCTGGGGGGGTGGCTACACCTTC. Protein product: CASSLVTWGGGYTF.

V gene TRBV7-9 combines with J gene TRBJ2-2; no definite D call. The CDR3 extends over 15 amino acids. V lost 6 bases to trimming and J lost 4 bases, with 15 bases between them. Per the germline V gene, CDR1 is SEHNR and CDR2 is FQNEAQ (reference sequence). The CDR3 protein is CASSLRTPTTGELFF. As DNA, the CDR3 is TGTGCCAGCAGTCTACGGACCCCGACCACCGGGGAGCTGTTTTTT.

The gene calls are TRBV25-1 and TRBJ2-1, with 9 bases that match TRBD1. After removal of 8 bases from V and 9 bases from J, the junction contained 11 bases not matched to a gene. This CDR3 region has 14 residues. The germline CDR1 and CDR2 sequences are MGHDK and SYGVNS. The CDR3 loop is CASQRTGAHGEQFF. The CDR3 region has the DNA TGTGCCAGCCAAAGGACAGGGGCTCACGGTGAGCAGTTCTTC.

The chain joins TRBV29-1 to TRBJ2-3; 8 bases map to TRBD2. Trimming at V came to 5 bases and at J to 2 bases, leaving 3 bases not matched to a gene. CDR3 length equals 13 residues. The V gene's germline CDR1 is SQVTM and CDR2 ANQGSEA. The CDR3 here is CSVHGGVTDTQYF. For the CDR3, the DNA is TGCAGCGTTCACGGGGGGGTCACAGATACGCAGTATTTT.

The J gene is TRBJ2-7, the V gene TRBV7-2; 7 nucleotides line up with TRBD1. In germline, CDR1 is SGHTA, CDR2 FQGNSA. V lost 5 bases and J lost 3; bases outside the gene matches: 7. CDR3 length equals 14 residues. The CDR3 protein is CASSPGAGGYEQYF. In DNA, the CDR3 is TGTGCCAGCAGCCCAGGGGCAGGGGGCTACGAGCAGTACTTC. The full variable domain, with the rest looked up from reference TRBV7-2 and TRBJ2-7, is GAGVSQSPSNKVTEKGKDVELRCDPISGHTALYWYRQSLGQGLEFLIYFQGNSAPDKSGLPSDRFSAERTGGSVSTLTIQRTQQEDSAVYLCASSPGAGGYEQYFGPGTRLTVT.